This TCR beta chain was found in a study of response to subunit inactivated influenza vaccine. Study results and limitations: Authors proposed each seasonal influenza vaccination draws in few new T cells.

TCRdb recomputed calls from the RT-PCR reads with MiXCR, one row per CDR3 protein. The sample has some 850,000 distinct CDR3 sequences, approximately 17% seen once. A word on this clonotype: Its target is unknown.

V was cut by 2 bases and J by 4 bases, with 12 bases left in between. Germline CDR1 SEHNR, CDR2 FQNEAQ (reference sequence). The CDR3 length is 14 residues. This receptor was identified in a middle-aged man who received an inactivated influenza vaccine. V is TRBV7-9 and J is TRBJ2-7; D might be TRBD1 (5 bases). Sequenced here: PBMCs from blood, sampled roughly 5 days after vaccination. The CDR3 DNA sequence: TGTGCCAGCAGCTTAAGGCCAGGGCGGTACGAGCAGTACTTC. Translated, it gives CASSLRPGRYEQYF.